The subject of this entry is one T cell receptor beta chain. The CDR3 extends over 14 amino acids. V gave up 3 bases and J gave up 2 bases; unmatched junction bases: 3. From germline, CDR1 is GTSNPN and CDR2 SVGIG (reference sequence). This record belongs to a study of human versus mouse CDR3 diversity and MHC coevolution. The method was immunoSEQ multiplex PCR; TCRdb's version includes in-frame clones alone and lacks a portion of them. This repertoire shows around 74,000 clones, about 90% found once; its top ten account for roughly 0.15%. Input material: naive CD4+ T cells from blood. The sample's subset: CD45RO-negative CD62L-positive naive CD4 T cells. This clonotype was sampled from a person between 25 and 70 years old in good health. The V gene is TRBV30, the J gene TRBJ2-3; 9 bases map to TRBD2. The CDR3 spells CAWRIAGATDTQYF. The CDR3 DNA follows: TGTGCCTGGAGAATAGCGGGAGCCACAGATACGCAGTATTTT. The variable domain in full, completed from reference TRBV30 and TRBJ2-3, reads SQTIHQWPATLVQPVGSPLSLECTVEGTSNPNLYWYRQAAGRGLQLLFYSVGIGQISSEVPQNLSASRPQDRQFILSSKKLLLSDSGFYLCAWRIAGATDTQYFGPGTRLTVL.